This is a list of T cell receptor beta chains from one sample in a study of OX40 agonist ivuxolimab in advanced cancers. Produced via immunoSEQ multiplex PCR; TCRdb's table is partial and in-frame only. The sample has about 54,000 clones; roughly nine tenths are singletons. Material: CD4+ or CD8+ T cells sorted from blood, obtained in a trial of the OX40 agonist ivuxolimab. These receptors came from an adult with an advanced solid tumor such as melanoma, head and neck, liver or kidney cancer. Each CDR3 is given with its conserved first and last residue. The D gene is left open where the match is weak. Size values are once, few and many counts, or a class for expanded clones, and some rows have none.

clone size	V gene	J gene	D gene	CDR3 protein	CDR3 DNA
NA	TRBV5-4	TRBJ2-7	NA	CASSPSSRSSSYEQYF	TGTGCCAGCAGCCCGAGTAGCCGCTCGAGCTCCTACGAGCAGTACTTC
NA	TRBV9	TRBJ2-2	TRBD2	CASSAQGLAYTGELFF	TGTGCCAGCAGCGCCCAGGGACTAGCCTACACCGGGGAGCTGTTTTTT
NA	TRBV5-6	TRBJ2-6	NA	CASSTGHYRSGANVLTF	TGTGCCAGCAGCACGGGACATTACCGCTCTGGGGCCAACGTCCTGACTTTC
NA	TRBV21-1	TRBJ2-4	NA	CASSSERGAGTIQYF	TGTGCCAGCAGCTCAGAGAGGGGGGCCGGGACCATTCAGTACTTC
NA	TRBV21-1	TRBJ1-3	NA	CASRAGMAGNTIYF	TGTGCCAGCAGAGCGGGTATGGCTGGAAACACCATATATTTT
NA	TRBV2	TRBJ1-4	NA	CASTGTTNEKLFF	TGTGCCAGCACCGGGACAACTAATGAAAAACTGTTTTTT
NA	TRBV5-1	TRBJ2-3	NA	CASSEGMSTDTQYF	TGCGCCAGCAGTGAAGGAATGAGCACAGATACGCAGTATTTT
once	TRBV7-8	TRBJ2-5	NA	CASSPTLRETQYF	TGTGCCAGCAGCCCCACCCTTAGGGAGACCCAGTACTTC
NA	TRBV18	TRBJ2-1	NA	CASSPGSFSGGGTYNEQFF	TGTGCCAGCTCACCGGGCTCTTTCAGCGGCGGGGGCACCTACAATGAGCAGTTCTTC
once	TRBV19	TRBJ2-5	NA	CASSISPSQETQYF	TGTGCCAGTAGTATTAGTCCTAGCCAAGAGACCCAGTACTTC
once	TRBV18	TRBJ1-4	NA	CASSPNGEKLFF	TGTGCCAGCTCACCAAACGGAGAAAAACTGTTTTTT
NA	TRBV11-2	TRBJ2-1	TRBD2	CASSKRGASGEYNEQFF	TGTGCCAGCAGCAAAAGAGGCGCTAGCGGGGAGTACAATGAGCAGTTCTTC
NA	TRBV5-1	TRBJ2-3	NA	CASSFRPLDTQYF	TGCGCCAGCAGCTTCCGGCCGTTAGATACGCAGTATTTT
NA	TRBV7-9	TRBJ1-5	NA	CASSRTVSNQPQHF	TGTGCCAGCAGCCGGACGGTTAGCAATCAGCCCCAGCATTTT
once	TRBV6-1	TRBJ2-4	TRBD2	CASKLAGAKNIQYF	TGTGCCAGCAAACTAGCGGGGGCAAAAAACATTCAGTACTTC
medium-sized	TRBV28	TRBJ2-7	TRBD1	CASSQHRGGSYEQYF	TGTGCCAGCAGTCAACACAGGGGCGGCTCCTACGAGCAGTACTTC
NA	TRBV5-1	TRBJ2-2	TRBD2	CASSLAGTSGGGTGELFF	TGCGCCAGCAGCTTGGCCGGGACTAGCGGGGGAGGCACCGGGGAGCTGTTTTTT
NA	TRBV6-5	TRBJ1-5	NA	CASSQGFGNQPQHF	TGTGCCAGCAGTCAGGGTTTCGGCAATCAGCCCCAGCATTTT
NA	TRBV6-1	TRBJ2-7	NA	CASSMSGWQYF	TGTGCCAGCAGTATGAGCGGGTGGCAGTACTTC
NA	TRBV28	TRBJ2-5	TRBD2	CASTSPGLATETQYF	TGTGCCAGCACATCCCCGGGACTAGCGACGGAGACCCAGTACTTC
NA	TRBV7-2	TRBJ2-4	NA	CASSLRRAGDIQYF	TGTGCCAGCAGCTTACGGAGGGCCGGGGACATTCAGTACTTC
NA	TRBV29-1	TRBJ1-1	NA	CSVEWARENTEAFF	TGCAGCGTTGAATGGGCCAGGGAGAACACTGAAGCTTTCTTT
once	TRBV6-5	TRBJ2-2	NA	CATTRVFGGELFF	TGTGCCACCACCAGGGTTTTTGGCGGGGAGCTGTTTTTT
NA	TRBV5-1	TRBJ2-7	NA	CASSHRAGRALAHEQYF	TGCGCCAGCAGCCATCGTGCGGGCAGGGCGCTAGCGCATGAGCAGTACTTC
NA	TRBV6-6	TRBJ1-3	TRBD1	CASSGQGISGNTIYF	TGTGCCAGCAGCGGACAGGGAATTTCTGGAAACACCATATATTTT
NA	TRBV28	TRBJ2-2	NA	CASSLGRNTGELFF	TGTGCCAGCAGTTTAGGGAGAAACACCGGGGAGCTGTTTTTT
NA	TRBV27	TRBJ1-5	TRBD1	CASSSRQGLNQPQHF	TGTGCCAGCAGTTCCAGACAGGGCCTAAATCAGCCCCAGCATTTT
few	TRBV1	TRBJ2-5	NA	CTSSQDSRGRAWETQYF	TGCACCAGCAGCCAAGATAGTCGCGGGAGGGCGTGGGAGACCCAGTACTTC
NA	TRBV18	TRBJ2-2	NA	CASSPPNHRGARTGELFF	TGTGCCAGCTCACCACCTAATCATCGGGGGGCAAGGACCGGGGAGCTGTTTTTT
NA	TRBV28	TRBJ2-7	TRBD1	CASSFQGTGATFYEQYF	TGTGCCAGCAGTTTTCAAGGGACAGGCGCCACTTTCTACGAGCAGTACTTC
NA	TRBV4-2	TRBJ2-3	TRBD2	CASSQSGLAGSTDTQYF	TGTGCCAGCAGCCAATCTGGACTAGCGGGAAGCACAGATACGCAGTATTTT
NA	TRBV19	TRBJ1-6	NA	CASSQEHRVEYNSPLHF	TGTGCCAGTAGTCAAGAGCACAGGGTGGAATACAATTCACCCCTCCACTTT
few	TRBV2	TRBJ1-5	NA	CASSEDRINQPQHF	TGTGCCTCCAGTGAAGACAGAATTAATCAGCCCCAGCATTTT
NA	TRBV5-1	TRBJ2-6	NA	CASSLEWVGANVLTF	TGCGCCAGCAGCTTGGAGTGGGTTGGGGCCAACGTCCTGACTTTC
NA	TRBV10-2	TRBJ1-6	NA	CASSKGQNNSPLHF	TGCGCCAGCAGCAAAGGACAAAATAATTCACCCCTCCACTTT
NA	TRBV11-2	TRBJ2-7	NA	CASSLVSGGTYEQYF	TGTGCCAGCAGCTTAGTTTCGGGGGGCACCTACGAGCAGTACTTC
NA	TRBV18	TRBJ1-2	NA	CASSPRTVDGYTF	TGTGCCAGCTCACCACGCACAGTTGATGGCTACACCTTC
NA	TRBV6-6	TRBJ1-2	NA	CASALSYGYTF	TGTGCCAGCGCCCTCAGCTATGGCTACACCTTC